Below are 23 T cell receptor beta chains sequenced from a single sample in a study. TCRdb itself ran the 5' RACE reads through MiXCR, one entry per CDR3 protein. The profile shows 7,000 to 9,000 distinct CDR3 sequences, around 16% of them singletons. Sequenced sample: memory CD4+ T cells sorted from blood. Subset given: memory CD4+ T cells, CD4+CD45RO+CD25-. Receptors were obtained from a female donor with breast cancer.

By proportion, this clonotype is medium-sized. This sequence joins TRBV5-1 and TRBJ2-2; D is unclear. Germline V gene sequence: CDR1 SGHRS, CDR2 YFSETQ. Trimming removed 4 bases from V and 8 bases from J, with 12 bases in between. The CDR3 extends over 13 amino acids. The CDR3 sequence: CASSVQPRGELFF. As DNA, the CDR3 is TGCGCCAGCAGCGTCCAACCACGAGGGGAGCTGTTTTTT.

Relative to its sample, this clonotype is medium-sized. For the CDR3, the DNA is TGTGCCACCAGTGATTTGCGCACCGGGGAGCTGTTTTTT. This gives the protein CATSDLRTGELFF. The J gene is TRBJ2-2, the V gene TRBV24-1, with D uncertain. CDR1 is KGHDR and CDR2 is SFDVKD in the germline V gene. This CDR3 has 13 residues. The V end was cut by 0 bases, the J end by 4 bases, with 2 bases between.

The chain links TRBV12-3 or TRBV12-4 to TRBJ2-1; 10 nucleotides line up with TRBD2. Unmatched junction bases numbered 9, after V lost 3 bases and J lost 4 bases. The CDR3 runs to 17 residues. CDR3 in DNA: TGTGCCAGCAGTTTTGAGGCTAGCGGGGGCCGATACAATGAGCAGTTCTTC. Its protein product is CASSFEASGGRYNEQFF.

In its sample, this clonotype is medium-sized. DNA for the CDR3: TGCAGTGCTAGTTGGCTGCTAATGGATGAGCAGTTCTTC. Translated: CSASWLLMDEQFF. The rearrangement joins TRBV20-1 to TRBJ2-1; D not resolved. V lost 3 bases and J lost 8, with 14 bases in between. The CDR3 is 13 amino acids. Germline V gene sequence: CDR1 DFQATT, CDR2 SNEGSKA (reference sequence).

By frequency in the sample, this clonotype is medium-sized. J is TRBJ2-1 and V is TRBV4-2, with D possibly matching TRBD1 (5 bases). There are 14 residues in the CDR3. Per germline, CDR1 LGHNA and CDR2 YNFKEQ. Trimming pared 1 base from V and 4 bases from J, leaving 8 bases between. This CDR3 is CASSQGGLYNEQFF. The CDR3 DNA follows: TGTGCCAGCAGCCAAGGGGGCTTATACAATGAGCAGTTCTTC.

By proportion, this clonotype is medium-sized. The V gene is TRBV11-2, the J gene TRBJ2-1, with D maybe TRBD1 (6 bases). The CDR3 is 13 amino acids. V was pared by 5 bases and J by 6 bases, with 11 bases between. Per the germline V gene, CDR1 is SGHAT and CDR2 is FQNNGV. Here the CDR3 DNA reads TGTGCCAGCAGCGCCCGACAGGTCAATGAGCAGTTCTTC. This sequence encodes CASSARQVNEQFF.

This clonotype has only one observation. Being one base from a much bigger clone, this may be a read error. V usage is TRBV20-1 and J usage is TRBJ2-7, with 7 bases fitting TRBD2. J lost 3 bases, V lost 0 bases, and 5 bases had no gene match. Germline V gene sequence: CDR1 DFQATT, CDR2 SNEGSKA (reference sequence). This CDR3 spans 14 amino acids. In nucleotides, the CDR3 is TGCAGTGCTAGAGATGCGGGGGTTAGCTACGAGCAGTACTTC. Translating it yields CSARDAGVSYEQYF.

This clonotype was counted ten times or more. The rearrangement joins TRBV5-1 to TRBJ2-7, with no clear D. V lost 0 bases to trimming and J lost 3 bases, with 10 bases between them. The CDR3 totals 14 residues. CDR1 and CDR2 (germline): SGHRS, YFSETQ. In DNA, the CDR3 is TGCGCCAGCAGCTTGGTAGTCGGAAGCTACGAGCAGTACTTC. Amino acids: CASSLVVGSYEQYF.

This clonotype was picked up many times. The J gene is TRBJ2-1, the V gene TRBV24-1, with TRBD2 matching over 15 bases. This CDR3 spans 18 amino acids. V lost 4 bases to trimming and J lost 8 bases; unmatched junction nucleotides: 11. Germline values: CDR1 KGHDR, CDR2 SFDVKD. In DNA form, the CDR3 reads TGTGCCACCAGTGACCCAACCGGGACTAGCGGGAGGAGCGATGAGCAGTTCTTC. This gives the protein CATSDPTGTSGRSDEQFF.

This clonotype was counted between two and nine times. A read error is possible here, since a much larger clone lies one base away. This chain connects TRBV20-1 to TRBJ2-1, with 8 bases that match TRBD2. The CDR3 has 13 residues. The V gene's germline CDR1 is DFQATT and CDR2 SNEGSKA (reference sequence). The CDR3 spells CSANLLADNEQCF. The CDR3 nucleotides read TGCAGTGCGAATCTACTAGCGGACAATGAGCAGTGCTTC.

The table lists this clonotype with many counts. The chain uses TRBV2 and TRBJ1-1; 9 nucleotides match TRBD1. The trim removed 6 bases at V and 2 bases at J, leaving 1 base unmatched. Germline lookup yields CDR1 SNHLY and CDR2 FYNNEI. The CDR3 has 13 amino acids. The CDR3 loop reads CASRGQGNTEAFF. As DNA, the CDR3 is TGTGCCAGCAGGGGACAGGGCAACACTGAAGCTTTCTTT.

This clonotype is medium-sized. The V and J genes are TRBV20-1 and TRBJ2-1; D unclear. The germline V gene has CDR1 DFQATT and CDR2 SNEGSKA (reference sequence). V was trimmed by 3 bases and J by 7 bases, leaving 10 bases between them. This CDR3 has 12 amino acids. CDR3 sequence (DNA): TGCAGTGCTAGTGGGTCGTTGAATGAGCAGTTCTTC. Translation gives CSASGSLNEQFF.

This clonotype occurred a few times. A much larger clone lies a single base off, so this may be a read error. V gene TRBV7-2 combines with J gene TRBJ2-4, with a possible D match to TRBD1 (6 bases). The CDR3 totals 17 residues. V was shortened by 4 bases and J by 8 bases, with 24 bases between the two germline ends. Germline assignment: CDR1 SGHTA and CDR2 FQGNSA. CDR3 sequence reads: CASSSTPGRGVTDIQYF. The CDR3 DNA reads as TGTGCCAGCAGCTCCACCCCGGGCAGGGGAGTTACGGACATTCAGTACTTC.

In this sample, this clonotype is medium-sized (0.01 to 0.1%). V gene TRBV7-9 combines with J gene TRBJ1-1; D gene ambiguous. V lost 3 bases and J 11 bases, leaving 13 bases between the germline ends. Germline V gene sequence: CDR1 SEHNR, CDR2 FQNEAQ (reference sequence). The CDR3 runs to 12 residues. CDR3 residues: CASSFDDQQAFF. The CDR3 DNA reads as TGTGCCAGCAGCTTCGATGATCAGCAGGCTTTCTTT.

In its sample, this clonotype ranks as medium-sized (0.01 to 0.1%). The rearrangement uses TRBV5-1 and TRBJ2-2; possible D gene TRBD1, 6 bases. Trimming left V 2 bases short and J 9 bases short, with 11 bases between. This CDR3 is 13 amino acids long. Germline loops: CDR1 SGHRS, CDR2 YFSETQ. The CDR3 nucleotides read TGCGCCAGCAGCTTACAACAGGGAAGGGAGCTGTTTTTT. This gives the protein CASSLQQGRELFF.

This clonotype is medium-sized. This chain joins TRBV5-1 and TRBJ2-1; D could derive from TRBD1 or TRBD2 (6 bases each). Trimming removed 7 bases from V and 8 bases from J, with 19 bases in between. The CDR3 contains 14 residues. Germline V gene sequence: CDR1 SGHRS, CDR2 YFSETQ. The CDR3 spells CASLGRGPGDEQFF. CDR3 nucleotides: TGCGCCAGCCTCGGCCGGGGGCCTGGGGATGAGCAGTTCTTC. Full variable domain (rest looked up from reference TRBV5-1 and TRBJ2-1): KAGVTQTPRYLIKTRGQQVTLSCSPISGHRSVSWYQQTPGQGLQFLFEYFSETQRNKGNFPGRFSGRQFSNSRSEMNVSTLELGDSALYLCASLGRGPGDEQFFGPGTRLTVL.

This clonotype was recorded only once. The V call is TRBV5-1, the J call TRBJ2-1; TRBD2 matches 14 bases. Germline values: CDR1 SGHRS, CDR2 YFSETQ. This CDR3 contains 21 residues. V lost 4 bases and J lost 0; bases outside the gene matches: 15. CDR3 in amino acids: CASSTIPGLAGVGSSYNEQFF. In DNA, the CDR3 is TGCGCCAGCAGCACCATCCCGGGACTAGCGGGAGTTGGAAGCTCCTACAATGAGCAGTTCTTC.

This clonotype rates as medium-sized. The chain is built from TRBV20-1 and TRBJ1-5; 7 nucleotides line up with TRBD1. V gave up 3 bases and J gave up 4 bases; unmatched junction bases: 3. This CDR3 region has 13 residues. CDR1 is DFQATT and CDR2 is SNEGSKA in the germline V gene (reference sequence). CDR3 bases: TGCAGTGCTAGTGACAGGGCTAATCAGCCCCAGCATTTT. Amino acid sequence: CSASDRANQPQHF.

This clonotype is labeled as medium-sized. The chain couples TRBV27 to TRBJ2-6; D gene ambiguous. CDR3 length equals 13 residues. The germline gives CDR1 MNHEY, CDR2 SMNVEV (reference sequence). Trimming removed 4 bases from V and 0 bases from J, with 1 base in between. The CDR3 nucleotides are TGTGCCAGCAGTTACTCTGGGGCCAACGTCCTGACTTTC. This sequence encodes CASSYSGANVLTF.

In its sample, this clonotype ranks as medium-sized. The chain combines TRBV20-1 with TRBJ2-3; possible D gene TRBD2, 6 bases. Germline V gene sequence: CDR1 DFQATT, CDR2 SNEGSKA (reference sequence). The CDR3 has 13 amino acids. V was trimmed by 4 bases and J by 2 bases, leaving 10 bases between them. As DNA, the CDR3 is TGCAGTGCTACTAGCGTCATCACAGATACGCAGTATTTT. This codes for CSATSVITDTQYF.

This clonotype is medium-sized (0.01 to 0.1%) by share. The J gene is TRBJ1-6, the V gene TRBV12-3 or TRBV12-4; D not resolved. The V end was cut by 2 bases, the J end by 12 bases, with 8 bases between. CDR3 length equals 12 residues. In DNA form, the CDR3 reads TGTGCCAGCAGTTTAATAAGTGGACCCCTCCACTTT. It encodes CASSLISGPLHF.

This clonotype is judged medium-sized. The chain joins TRBV5-5 to TRBJ1-5, with unresolved D. This CDR3 has 14 amino acids. Trimming pared 2 bases from V and 7 bases from J, leaving 13 bases between. Germline CDR1 and CDR2: SGHKS and YYEKEE (reference sequence). This CDR3 reads CASSFFLSEQPQHF. CDR3 bases: TGTGCCAGCAGCTTCTTTCTGTCAGAACAGCCCCAGCATTTT. Full variable domain (outside the CDR3, taken from reference TRBV5-5 and TRBJ1-5): DAGVTQSPTHLIKTRGQQVTLRCSPISGHKSVSWYQQVLGQGPQFIFQYYEKEERGRGNFPDRFSARQFPNYSSELNVNALLLGDSALYLCASSFFLSEQPQHFGDGTRLSIL.

This clonotype was seen repeatedly, ten times or more. The chain links TRBV24-1 to TRBJ2-1, with 8 positions matching TRBD2. Germline-derived CDR1 and CDR2 are KGHDR and SFDVKD. The CDR3 is made up of 16 amino acids. Unmatched junction bases numbered 8, after V lost 3 bases and J lost 5 bases. This CDR3 reads CATSDLWTSSHNEQFF. DNA for the CDR3: TGTGCCACCAGTGATCTTTGGACTAGCAGTCACAATGAGCAGTTCTTC.